This is a list of T cell receptor beta chains from one sample in a study of graft-versus-host responses after intestinal transplantation. Repertoires were generated with immunoSEQ multiplex PCR, while TCRdb's copy carries only in-frame clones and drops some. The repertoire holds some 110,000 clones, less than 95% seen once, with under 0.2% in the top ten. Their antigens are not known. The material sequenced was unstimulated CD4+ T cells sorted from spleen or lymph node cells, taken before intestinal transplant. The receptors originated from a human donor who received an intestinal transplant. Both conserved end residues are part of each CDR3. The D gene is left open where the match is weak. Size tells how often a clone was seen (once, few, many) or the class of an expanded clone, and some rows leave it out.

D gene,J gene,clone size,V gene,CDR3 protein,CDR3 DNA
TRBD1,TRBJ1-1,once,TRBV28,CATIPQRGGGRTEAFF,TGTGCCACCATACCCCAAAGAGGGGGCGGGAGGACTGAAGCTTTCTTT
TRBD1,TRBJ2-7,.,TRBV5-1,CASSRTGGTNLTEQYF,TGCGCCAGCAGCCGGACAGGGGGGACCAATCTAACCGAGCAGTACTTC
TRBD1,TRBJ1-2,.,TRBV5-6,CASSRGQARPDGYTF,TGTGCCAGCAGCCGCGGACAGGCTCGGCCGGATGGCTACACCTTC
TRBD2,TRBJ2-5,.,TRBV19,CASSSGGASGETQYF,TGTGCCAGTAGTAGCGGGGGGGCCTCGGGAGAGACCCAGTACTTC
TRBD2,TRBJ2-3,.,TRBV7-9,CASSLSGRGADTQYF,TGTGCCAGCAGCCTTAGCGGGAGGGGTGCAGATACGCAGTATTTT
TRBD1,TRBJ2-7,.,TRBV28,CASSLLTGGREQYF,TGTGCCAGCAGCTTGTTGACAGGGGGCCGGGAGCAGTACTTC
.,TRBJ1-3,.,TRBV7-2,CASSLGGGSGNTIYF,TGTGCCAGCAGCTTAGGGGGGGGCTCTGGAAACACCATATATTTT
.,TRBJ2-3,.,TRBV2,CASSGPTDTQYF,TGTGCCAGCAGTGGGCCCACAGATACGCAGTATTTT
TRBD1,TRBJ2-1,.,TRBV28,CASSSPLDRDHEQFF,TGTGCCAGCAGCTCCCCTCTTGACAGGGATCATGAGCAGTTCTTC
.,TRBJ1-1,.,TRBV25-1,CASSDKNTEAFF,TGTGCCAGCAGTGACAAAAACACTGAAGCTTTCTTT
.,TRBJ2-5,.,TRBV11-2,CASSLQGGPQETQYF,TGTGCCAGCAGCCTACAAGGTGGGCCGCAAGAGACCCAGTACTTC
.,TRBJ1-6,.,TRBV6-5,CASSRSGPLHF,TGTGCCAGCAGTAGGTCAGGACCCCTCCACTTT
.,TRBJ1-2,.,TRBV27,CASAPGASAYGYTF,TGTGCCAGCGCCCCAGGGGCGTCTGCCTATGGCTACACCTTC
.,TRBJ1-2,.,TRBV18,CASSPIDNPYGYTF,TGTGCCAGCTCACCGATAGACAATCCCTATGGCTACACCTTC
TRBD1,TRBJ2-6,.,TRBV18,CASSRDSPFSGANVLTF,TGTGCCAGCTCACGGGACAGTCCCTTCTCTGGGGCCAACGTCCTGACTTTC
.,TRBJ1-4,.,TRBV6-6,CASSYQGTTNEKLFF,TGTGCCAGCAGTTACCAAGGGACTACTAATGAAAAACTGTTTTTT
.,TRBJ1-2,.,TRBV4-1,CASSFSLVGQGQLKGYTF,TGCGCCAGCAGCTTCTCCCTAGTGGGGCAGGGGCAATTGAAAGGCTACACCTTC